The clone carrying this TCR beta chain was seen a single time. Germline lookup yields CDR1 LNHDA and CDR2 SQIVND (reference sequence). J was trimmed by 8 bases and V by 4 bases; bases with no gene match: 5. The CDR3 loop spans 14 amino acids. These data originate in a study of blood T cell repertoires in COVID-19. Overall study context: The United States, Italy and Spain supplied acute and convalescent COVID-19 samples. PBMCs, B-cell-depleted T cells, or T cells provided the cDNA or gDNA that made up the material.

Clones were read by immunoSEQ multiplex PCR, and TCRdb kept only the in-frame ones, dropping some. The table has about 69,000 clones, roughly 85% seen once; the top ten hold about 2.9%. Material: peripheral blood. The clonotype comes from a man at least 80 years old with acute or convalescent COVID-19. The chain carries TRBV19 and TRBJ1-4; TRBD1 matches 9 bases. The CDR3 loop is CASSRDRAGEKLFF. For the CDR3, the DNA is TGTGCCAGTAGTAGGGACAGGGCAGGCGAAAAACTGTTTTTT. Combining the CDR3 with reference TRBV19 and TRBJ1-4 gives the whole variable domain DGGITQSPKYLFRKEGQNVTLSCEQNLNHDAMYWYRQDPGQGLRLIYYSQIVNDFQKGDIAEGYSVSREKKESFPLTVTSAQKNPTAFYLCASSRDRAGEKLFFGSGTQLSVL.